This TCR beta chain is from a study of blood T cell repertoires in COVID-19. CDR3 length: 17 residues. From germline, CDR1 is LGHNA and CDR2 YSLEER. Trimming took 0 bases from V and 3 from J; bases not matched to a gene: 6. Sequencing was performed with immunoSEQ multiplex PCR; in TCRdb, only in-frame clones are kept and a portion is missing. The sample includes some 96,000 clones, 80% of them seen just once. This chain links TRBV4-3 with TRBJ1-4, with 8 positions matching TRBD1. The sequencing sample was made of peripheral blood. This TCR was sampled from a man between 70 and 80 years old with active or convalescent COVID-19. The CDR3 here is CASSQDPRGLANEKLFF. For the CDR3, the DNA is TGCGCCAGCAGCCAAGATCCCAGGGGGCTTGCTAATGAAAAACTGTTTTTT.